A single sample is the source of the 6 T cell receptor beta chains below, sequenced in a study of CD8 T cells in cerebrospinal fluid in Alzheimer's disease (dated by TCRdb to the early 2020s). Library creation used 10x single-cell sequencing. Sequenced on a NextSeq 550. The reads were reprocessed in TCRdb, with one entry per CDR3 protein sequence and no accompanying DNA. For this sample, the table gives 1,000 or so distinct CDR3 sequences. Together, the top ten hold around 8.2% of the sample. Sample: cerebrospinal fluid. The receptors shown here come from a human donor with Alzheimer's disease.

By frequency, this clonotype registers medium-sized (0.01 to 0.1%). The chain combines TRBV12-3 or TRBV12-4 with TRBJ2-1. This CDR3 region has 12 residues. This chain's CDR3 is CASSRRVDEQFF.

Its frequency marks this clonotype as large. The gene calls are TRBV7-3 and TRBJ2-5. Per germline, CDR1 SGHTA and CDR2 FQGTGA. CDR3 length: 13 amino acids. The CDR3 is CASSLSVGETQYF. Variable domain in full (rest from reference TRBV7-3 and TRBJ2-5): GAGVSQTPSNKVTEKGKYVELRCDPISGHTALYWYRQSLGQGPEFLIYFQGTGAADDSGLPNDRFFAVRPEGSVSTLKIQRTERGDSAVYLCASSLSVGETQYFGPGTRLLVL.

In terms of frequency, this clonotype is medium-sized (0.01 to 0.1%). The J gene is TRBJ1-1, the V gene TRBV12-3 or TRBV12-4; TCRdb proposes TRBD1, but this gene call is untestable without DNA. The CDR3 contains 13 residues. This CDR3 reads CASSLQGNTEAFF.

This clonotype shows up as medium-sized by frequency. V and J are TRBV28 and TRBJ1-5; TCRdb gives TRBD1 as the D gene, but with no DNA this cannot be confirmed. This CDR3 spans 15 amino acids. Germline V CDR1 and CDR2: MDHEN, SYDVKM. CDR3 in amino acids: CASRTGTGGRQPQHF.

In terms of frequency, this clonotype is large (0.1 to 1%). The rearrangement links TRBV7-3 to TRBJ2-3; checking the TCRdb D call of TRBD1 is not possible without DNA. The CDR3 contains 13 residues. Germline CDR1 reads SGHTA; CDR2 reads FQGTGA. CDR3 loop: CASSQGPGDTQYF.

Judged by frequency, this clonotype is medium-sized. The V and J genes are TRBV19 and TRBJ2-2; TCRdb proposes TRBD1, but this gene call is untestable without DNA. CDR1 and CDR2 (germline): LNHDA, SQIVND (reference sequence). There are 15 residues in the CDR3. This CDR3 is CASIKGLPRAGELFF.